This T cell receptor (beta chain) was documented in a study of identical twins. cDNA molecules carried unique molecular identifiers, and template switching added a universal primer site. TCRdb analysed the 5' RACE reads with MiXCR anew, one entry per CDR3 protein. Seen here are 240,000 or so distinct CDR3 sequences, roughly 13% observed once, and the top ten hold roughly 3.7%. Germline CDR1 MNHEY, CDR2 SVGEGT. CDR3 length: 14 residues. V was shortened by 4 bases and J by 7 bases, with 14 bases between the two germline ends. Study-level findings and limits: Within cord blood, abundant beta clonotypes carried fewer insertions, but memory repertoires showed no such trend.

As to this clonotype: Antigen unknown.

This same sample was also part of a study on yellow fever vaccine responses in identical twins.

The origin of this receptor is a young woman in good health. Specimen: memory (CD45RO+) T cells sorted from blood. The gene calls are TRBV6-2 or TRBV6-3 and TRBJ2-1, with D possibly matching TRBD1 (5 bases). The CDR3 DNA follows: TGTGCCAGCAGTTGGCAGGCAAGGGGAAATGAGCAGTTCTTC. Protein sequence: CASSWQARGNEQFF.